One sample yielded the 8 T cell receptor beta chains listed below, sequenced in a study of molecular identifiers for immune sequencing clone quantification. MiXCR, run by TCRdb on the PCR reads, gives a single entry per CDR3 protein. The sample has about 510,000 distinct CDR3 sequences; about 26% are singletons. Sequenced sample: naive CD8+ T cells from blood, with Jurkat cell RNA spiked in. Documented subset: FACS-sorted CD8+CD4-CCR7+CD45RA+ naive T cells. These receptor sequences come from a human donor in good health. Some libraries in this study had Jurkat cell RNA spiked in.

In its sample, this clonotype was seen many times. The chain employs TRBV28 and TRBJ1-5, with no clear D. This CDR3 is 16 amino acids long. V lost 2 bases and J lost 3, with 14 bases in between. Germline V gene data show CDR1 as MDHEN and CDR2 as SYDVKM. The CDR3 loop reads CASSLTLPPTNQPQHF. CDR3 coding DNA: TGTGCCAGCAGTTTAACATTACCACCTACCAATCAGCCCCAGCATTTT.

Only a few counts were recorded for this clonotype. The rearrangement joins TRBV9 to TRBJ2-7; 8 bases align to TRBD1. Germline V CDR1 and CDR2: SGDLS, YYNGEE. There are 13 residues in the CDR3. The trim removed 6 bases at V and 6 bases at J, leaving 8 bases unmatched. The CDR3: CASNNRGLGEQYF. For the CDR3, the DNA is TGTGCCAGCAACAACAGGGGGTTAGGCGAGCAGTACTTC.

V and J are TRBV4-1 and TRBJ1-4, with D possibly TRBD1 on 5 matching bases. The CDR3 consists of 19 residues. Trimming cost V 0 bases and J 0 bases, with 17 bases left between them. Germline lookup yields CDR1 MGHRA and CDR2 YSYEKL. CDR3 sequence reads: CASSQETGTVLSTNEKLFF. CDR3 coding DNA: TGCGCCAGCAGCCAAGAGACCGGGACGGTTCTTTCAACTAATGAAAAACTGTTTTTT.

Worth noting for this clonotype: A much larger clone differs from this one at a single base, so this may be a read error. The conserved phenylalanine or tryptophan is not found at the CDR3 terminus, so this likely reflects a read error. The chain employs TRBV6-5 and TRBJ1-5; D gene uncertain. The CDR3 has 13 amino acids. CDR1 is MNHEY and CDR2 is SVGAGI in the germline V gene. The V end lost 2 bases, the J end lost 10 bases, and 12 bases lay between the germline ends. The CDR3 DNA sequence: TGTGCCAGCAGTTACGGCAGTCGGGATCCCCAGCATCTT. This gives the protein CASSYGSRDPQHL.

The chain combines TRBV29-1 with TRBJ2-7, with 7 bases matching TRBD1. CDR3 length equals 13 residues. J gave up 0 bases and V 5 bases, and 4 bases lay outside the gene matches. Per germline, CDR1 SQVTM and CDR2 ANQGSEA. The CDR3 loop is CSVNGQVSYEQYF. As DNA, the CDR3 is TGCAGCGTTAACGGACAGGTCTCCTACGAGCAGTACTTC.

As regards this clonotype: A much larger clone lies one base from this, so it may be a read error. The chain is built from TRBV28 and TRBJ1-1, with 7 bases matching TRBD1. Germline assignment: CDR1 MDHEN and CDR2 SYDVKM. The CDR3 spans 13 residues. Written as DNA, the CDR3 is TGTGCCACCAGTTTAGGGAGGGGGCTTGAAGCTTTCTTT. Encoded protein: CATSLGRGLEAFF.

The chain uses TRBV20-1 and TRBJ1-5; the D gene is possibly TRBD1 (5 bases). The CDR3 has 20 residues. V lost 4 bases to trimming and J lost 0 bases, with 28 bases between them. The germline V gene encodes CDR1 DFQATT and CDR2 SNEGSKA (reference sequence). Here the CDR3 reads CSATSFAGETEIHSNQPQHF. The CDR3 bases are TGCAGTGCTACGTCCTTCGCCGGAGAGACAGAGATTCATAGCAATCAGCCCCAGCATTTT.

For this clonotype: A much larger clone lies a single base off, so this may be a read error. V is TRBV7-2 and J is TRBJ1-1; 10 positions agree with TRBD1. CDR1 is SGHTA and CDR2 is FQGNSA in the germline V gene. The CDR3 runs to 14 residues. CDR3 in DNA: TGTGCCAGCAGCTTATTGGACAGGGGGACTGAAACTTTCTTT. Translation gives CASSLLDRGTETFF.